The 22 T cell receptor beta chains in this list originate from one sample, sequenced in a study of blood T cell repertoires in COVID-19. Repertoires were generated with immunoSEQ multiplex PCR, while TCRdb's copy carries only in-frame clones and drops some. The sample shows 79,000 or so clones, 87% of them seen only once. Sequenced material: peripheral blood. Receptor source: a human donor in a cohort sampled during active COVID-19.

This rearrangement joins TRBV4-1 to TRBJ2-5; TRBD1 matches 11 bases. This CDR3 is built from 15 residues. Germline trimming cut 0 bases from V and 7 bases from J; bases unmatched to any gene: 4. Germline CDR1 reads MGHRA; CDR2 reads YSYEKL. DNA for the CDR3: TGCGCCAGCAGCCAAGATCTCGGGACAGGGGGGACCCAGTACTTC. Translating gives CASSQDLGTGGTQYF.

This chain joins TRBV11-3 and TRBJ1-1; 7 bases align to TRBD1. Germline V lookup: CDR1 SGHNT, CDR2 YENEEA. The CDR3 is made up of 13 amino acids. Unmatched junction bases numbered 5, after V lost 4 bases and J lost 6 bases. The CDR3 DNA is TGTGCCAGCAGCTGGCAGGGGGGCGCTGAAGCTTTCTTT. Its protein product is CASSWQGGAEAFF.

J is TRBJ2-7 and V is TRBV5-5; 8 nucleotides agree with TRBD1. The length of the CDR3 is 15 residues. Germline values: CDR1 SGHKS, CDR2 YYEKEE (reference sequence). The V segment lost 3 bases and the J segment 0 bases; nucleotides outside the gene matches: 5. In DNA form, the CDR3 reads TGTGCCAGCAGCTCTAGACAGGGGAGCTCCTACGAGCAGTACTTC. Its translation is CASSSRQGSSYEQYF.

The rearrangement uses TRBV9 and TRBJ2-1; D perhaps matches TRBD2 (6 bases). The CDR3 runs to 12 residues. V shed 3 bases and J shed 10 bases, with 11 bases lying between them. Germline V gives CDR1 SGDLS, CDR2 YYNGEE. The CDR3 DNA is TGTGCCAGCAGCGCCCGGGACTCCGAGCAGTTCTTC. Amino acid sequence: CASSARDSEQFF.

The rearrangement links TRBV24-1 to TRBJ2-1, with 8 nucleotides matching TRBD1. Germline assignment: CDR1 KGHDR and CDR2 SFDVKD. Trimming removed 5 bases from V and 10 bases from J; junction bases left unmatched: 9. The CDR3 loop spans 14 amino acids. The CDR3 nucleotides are TGTGCCACCAGTGTCCCGGACAGGGATGGAGAGCAGTTCTTC. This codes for CATSVPDRDGEQFF.

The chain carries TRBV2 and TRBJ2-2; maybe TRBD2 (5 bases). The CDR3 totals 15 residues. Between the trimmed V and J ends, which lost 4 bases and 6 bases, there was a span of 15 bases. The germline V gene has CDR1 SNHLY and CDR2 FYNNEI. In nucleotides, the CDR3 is TGTGCCAGCAGTGCTGAGCGGACGCCCGCCGGGGAGCTGTTTTTT. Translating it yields CASSAERTPAGELFF. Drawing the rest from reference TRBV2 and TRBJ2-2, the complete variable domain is EPEVTQTPSHQVTQMGQEVILRCVPISNHLYFYWYRQILGQKVEFLVSFYNNEISEKSEIFDDQFSVERPDGSNFTLKIRSTKLEDSAMYFCASSAERTPAGELFFGEGSRLTVL.

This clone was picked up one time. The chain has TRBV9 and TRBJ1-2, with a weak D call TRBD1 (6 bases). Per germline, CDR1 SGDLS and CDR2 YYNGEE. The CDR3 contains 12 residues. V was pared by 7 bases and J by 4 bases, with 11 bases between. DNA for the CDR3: TGTGCCAGCGGGGGACAAGGCTATGGCTACACCTTC. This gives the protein CASGGQGYGYTF.

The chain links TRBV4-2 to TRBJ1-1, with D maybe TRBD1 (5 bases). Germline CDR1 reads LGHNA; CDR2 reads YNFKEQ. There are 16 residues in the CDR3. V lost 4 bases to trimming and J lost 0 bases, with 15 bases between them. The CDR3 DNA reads TGTGCCAGCAGCCTAACGGGGGTGAGCATGAACACTGAAGCTTTCTTT. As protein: CASSLTGVSMNTEAFF.

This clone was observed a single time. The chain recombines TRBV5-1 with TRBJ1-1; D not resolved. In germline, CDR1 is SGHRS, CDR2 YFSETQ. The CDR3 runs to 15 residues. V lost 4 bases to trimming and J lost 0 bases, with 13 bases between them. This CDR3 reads CASSNDPGMNTEAFF. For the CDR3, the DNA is TGCGCCAGCAGCAACGACCCCGGGATGAACACTGAAGCTTTCTTT.

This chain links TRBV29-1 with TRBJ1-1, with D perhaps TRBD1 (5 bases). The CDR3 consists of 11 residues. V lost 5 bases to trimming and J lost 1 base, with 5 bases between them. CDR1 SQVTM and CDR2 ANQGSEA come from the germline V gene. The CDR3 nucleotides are TGCAGCGTTAGGGGGAACACTGAAGCTTTCTTT. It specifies CSVRGNTEAFF.

The CDR3 loop is CASSLGGVPYNEQFF. The CDR3 DNA is TGTGCCAGTAGCCTAGGAGGGGTCCCCTACAATGAGCAGTTCTTC. V and J are TRBV19 and TRBJ2-1; possible D gene TRBD2, 6 bases. Germline V gives CDR1 LNHDA, CDR2 SQIVND (reference sequence). This CDR3 region has 15 residues. The ends were cut back, 6 bases at V and 2 bases at J, with 14 bases in the middle.

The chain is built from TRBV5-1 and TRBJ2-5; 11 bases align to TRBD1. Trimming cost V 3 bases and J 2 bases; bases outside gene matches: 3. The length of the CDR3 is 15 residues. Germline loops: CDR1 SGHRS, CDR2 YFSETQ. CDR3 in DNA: TGCGCCAGCAGCTCTAGGGACAGGGGGCAAGAGACCCAGTACTTC. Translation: CASSSRDRGQETQYF.

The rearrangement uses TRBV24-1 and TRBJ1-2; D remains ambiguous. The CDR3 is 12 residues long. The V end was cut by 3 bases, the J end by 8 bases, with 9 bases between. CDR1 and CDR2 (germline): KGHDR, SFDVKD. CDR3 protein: CATSDDTGGYTF. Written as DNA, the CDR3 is TGTGCCACCAGTGATGATACGGGGGGCTACACCTTC.

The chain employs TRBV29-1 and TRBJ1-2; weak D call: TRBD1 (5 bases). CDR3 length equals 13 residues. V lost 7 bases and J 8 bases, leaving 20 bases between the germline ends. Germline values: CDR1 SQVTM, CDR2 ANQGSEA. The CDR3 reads CSATPGGPQGYTF. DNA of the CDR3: TGCAGCGCTACCCCGGGGGGTCCCCAGGGCTACACCTTC.

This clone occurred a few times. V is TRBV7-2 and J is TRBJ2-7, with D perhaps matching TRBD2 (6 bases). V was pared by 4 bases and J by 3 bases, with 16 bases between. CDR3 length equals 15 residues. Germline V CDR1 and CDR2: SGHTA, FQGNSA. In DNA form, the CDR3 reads TGTGCCAGCAGCTCCCAGGGATCCGGGGGCTACGAGCAGTACTTC. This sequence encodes CASSSQGSGGYEQYF.

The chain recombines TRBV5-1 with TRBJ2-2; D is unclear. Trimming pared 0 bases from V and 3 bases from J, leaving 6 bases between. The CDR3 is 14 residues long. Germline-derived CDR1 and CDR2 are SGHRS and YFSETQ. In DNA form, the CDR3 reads TGCGCCAGCAGCTTGGCTCAGGACACCGGGGAGCTGTTTTTT. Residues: CASSLAQDTGELFF.

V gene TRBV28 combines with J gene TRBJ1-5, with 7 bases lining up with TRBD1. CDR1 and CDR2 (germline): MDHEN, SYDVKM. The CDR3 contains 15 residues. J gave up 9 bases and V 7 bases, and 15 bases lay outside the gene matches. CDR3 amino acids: CASTLVQGGFGPQHF. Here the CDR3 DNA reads TGTGCCAGCACCTTGGTCCAGGGGGGATTCGGGCCCCAGCATTTT.

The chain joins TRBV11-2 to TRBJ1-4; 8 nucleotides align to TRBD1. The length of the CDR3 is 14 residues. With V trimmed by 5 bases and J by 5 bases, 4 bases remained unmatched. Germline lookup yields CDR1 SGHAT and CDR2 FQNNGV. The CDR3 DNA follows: TGTGCCAGCAGCATCGACAGGGGAAATGAAAAACTGTTTTTT. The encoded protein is CASSIDRGNEKLFF.

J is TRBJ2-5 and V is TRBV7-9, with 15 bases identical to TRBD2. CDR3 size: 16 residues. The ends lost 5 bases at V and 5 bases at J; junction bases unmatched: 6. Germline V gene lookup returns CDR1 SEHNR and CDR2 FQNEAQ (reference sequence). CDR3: CASSLWTSGRGETQYF. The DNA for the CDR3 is TGTGCCAGCAGCCTCTGGACTAGCGGGAGGGGGGAGACCCAGTACTTC. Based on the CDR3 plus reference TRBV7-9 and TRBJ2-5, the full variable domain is DTGVSQNPRHKITKRGQNVTFRCDPISEHNRLYWYRQTLGQGPEFLTYFQNEAQLEKSRLLSDRFSAERPKGSFSTLEIQRTEQGDSAMYLCASSLWTSGRGETQYFGPGTRLLVL.

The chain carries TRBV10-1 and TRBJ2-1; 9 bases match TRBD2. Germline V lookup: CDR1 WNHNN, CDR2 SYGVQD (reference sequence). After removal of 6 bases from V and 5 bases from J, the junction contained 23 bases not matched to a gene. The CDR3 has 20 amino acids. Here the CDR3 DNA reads TGCGCCAGCAGCGCATCATATCGGGTAGCGGGAGAGGGAACGCACAATGAGCAGTTCTTC. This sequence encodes CASSASYRVAGEGTHNEQFF.

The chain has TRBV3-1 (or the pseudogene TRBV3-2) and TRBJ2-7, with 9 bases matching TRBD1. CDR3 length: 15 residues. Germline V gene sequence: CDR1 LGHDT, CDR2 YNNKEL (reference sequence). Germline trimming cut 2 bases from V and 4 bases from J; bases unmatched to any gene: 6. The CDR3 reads CASSQQGGTGYEQYF. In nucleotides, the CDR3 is TGTGCCAGCAGCCAACAAGGCGGGACAGGGTACGAGCAGTACTTC.

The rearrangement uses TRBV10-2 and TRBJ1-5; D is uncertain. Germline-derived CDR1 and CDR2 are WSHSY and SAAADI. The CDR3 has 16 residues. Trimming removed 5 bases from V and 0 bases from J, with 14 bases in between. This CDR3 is CASSSGSSDSNQPQHF. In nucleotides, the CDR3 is TGCGCCAGCAGTTCGGGGAGTAGTGATAGCAATCAGCCCCAGCATTTT.